This note documents a single T cell receptor beta chain sequence. This record belongs to a study of T cell changes during pregnancy in multiple sclerosis. The CDR3 covers 15 residues. Germline CDR1 SGHTA, CDR2 FQGNSA. V lost 6 bases, J lost 3 bases, and 4 bases stayed unmatched. Sequencing used immunoSEQ multiplex PCR; TCRdb keeps in-frame clones, though not all of them. The table has some 74,000 clones, almost 95% seen once. This sequence joins TRBV7-2 and TRBJ2-7, with 14 bases aligning to TRBD2. The TCR sequence derives from a female donor with multiple sclerosis, enrolled in a pregnancy study. Sample: peripheral blood, taken before pregnancy. CDR3 in amino acids: CASRRLAGGGYEQYF. Here the CDR3 DNA reads TGTGCCAGCAGACGACTAGCGGGAGGGGGCTACGAGCAGTACTTC.